These 12 T cell receptor beta chains came from one sample sequenced in a study of T cells of healthy individuals (dated by TCRdb to between 2017 and 2018). The receptor library was made with 5' RACE. The sample was run on an Illumina MiSeq. Using fastp trimming at Q25 and MiXCR clonotype assembly, TCRdb reanalyzed the public sequencing data and kept in-frame beta chains. Every entry covers one CDR3 protein and lists the most common genes and DNA from its rows. The sample table shows about 53,000 distinct CDR3 sequences, and over 12% are seen once. More than 15% of the sample rests with the top ten. The origin of the receptors is a human donor in good health.

This chain joins TRBV6-5 and TRBJ2-1, with D hard to call. Per germline, CDR1 MNHEY and CDR2 SVGAGI. V was pared by 4 bases and J by 1 base, with 17 bases between. The CDR3 consists of 17 residues. CDR3 amino acids: CASSSADPGRSYNEQFF. CDR3 bases: TGTGCCAGCAGTTCAGCCGATCCCGGAAGATCCTACAATGAGCAGTTCTTC.

This clonotype turned up a few times. The chain links TRBV5-6 to TRBJ2-1, with D possibly being TRBD2 (7 bases). This CDR3 has 14 residues. V was shortened by 7 bases and J by 8 bases, with 19 bases between the two germline ends. CDR1 and CDR2 (germline): SGHDT, YYEEEE. CDR3 DNA sequence: TGTGCCAGCTCCTGGGGGGGCACTAGTTATGAGCAGTTCTTC. Translated, it gives CASSWGGTSYEQFF.

The J gene is TRBJ2-5, the V gene TRBV7-2; 14 positions agree with TRBD2. The junction had 12 bases not matched to a gene; V was cut back by 5 bases and J by 10 bases. This CDR3 is 16 amino acids long. Germline CDR1 SGHTA, CDR2 FQGNSA. The CDR3 DNA is TGTGCCAGCAGCGTATGGACTAGCGGGGGGCCCTTCGGCCAGTACTTC. Translated, it gives CASSVWTSGGPFGQYF.

The sample holds one count of this clonotype. V and J are TRBV6-6 and TRBJ2-1; D might be TRBD2 (6 bases). The CDR3 is 16 residues long. Germline V gene data show CDR1 as MNHNY and CDR2 as SVGAGI (reference sequence). Trimming removed 0 bases from V and 8 bases from J, with 17 bases in between. The CDR3 loop reads CASSYSLRLVADEQFF. DNA for the CDR3: TGTGCCAGCAGTTACTCTCTTAGACTAGTTGCGGATGAGCAGTTCTTC.

In its sample, this clonotype was seen many times. The V call is TRBV20-1, the J call TRBJ1-1; 7 nucleotides line up with TRBD1. CDR1 and CDR2 from the germline V gene are DFQATT and SNEGSKA (reference sequence). J was trimmed by 3 bases and V by 2 bases; bases with no gene match: 9. The CDR3 has 15 amino acids. Here the CDR3 DNA reads TGCAGTGCTAGACCTAGACAGGGATTATACACTGAAGCTTTCTTT. Translated: CSARPRQGLYTEAFF.

CDR3 sequence: CASSEYGTEAFF. CDR3 DNA: TGTGCCAGCAGTGAATACGGGACAGAAGCTTTCTTT. The V call is TRBV2, the J call TRBJ1-1; the D gene is possibly TRBD1 (6 bases). V shed 2 bases and J shed 8 bases, with 9 bases lying between them. CDR1 and CDR2 from the germline V gene are SNHLY and FYNNEI. The CDR3 covers 12 residues. Drawing the rest from reference TRBV2 and TRBJ1-1, the complete variable domain is EPEVTQTPSHQVTQMGQEVILRCVPISNHLYFYWYRQILGQKVEFLVSFYNNEISEKSEIFDDQFSVERPDGSNFTLKIRSTKLEDSAMYFCASSEYGTEAFFGQGTRLTVV.

This clonotype turned up a few times. The rearrangement links TRBV7-2 to TRBJ2-4; a possible D gene is TRBD2 (5 bases). This CDR3 comprises 16 residues. The germline V gene has CDR1 SGHTA and CDR2 FQGNSA. Trimming took off 2 bases at V and 3 bases at J, with 14 bases between the two ends. CDR3 nucleotide sequence: TGTGCCAGCAGCTTATTCCACGGGGTTGACAAAAACATTCAGTACTTC. Translating it yields CASSLFHGVDKNIQYF. Drawing the rest from reference TRBV7-2 and TRBJ2-4, the complete variable domain is GAGVSQSPSNKVTEKGKDVELRCDPISGHTALYWYRQSLGQGLEFLIYFQGNSAPDKSGLPSDRFSAERTGGSVSTLTIQRTQQEDSAVYLCASSLFHGVDKNIQYFGAGTRLSVL.

The chain combines TRBV11-2 with TRBJ1-1; TRBD1 might be the D (6 bases). The CDR3 extends over 13 amino acids. Germline CDR1 and CDR2: SGHAT and FQNNGV. V lost 1 base and J 8 bases, leaving 11 bases between the germline ends. CDR3 loop: CASSLGQETEAFF. DNA for the CDR3: TGTGCCAGCAGCTTAGGACAGGAGACAGAAGCTTTCTTT.

V gene TRBV7-2 combines with J gene TRBJ2-1; TRBD1 or TRBD2 may be the D gene (5 bases each). Germline CDR1 is SGHTA and CDR2 is FQGNSA. CDR3 length: 14 residues. Trimming left V 1 base short and J 8 bases short, with 12 bases between. CDR3 amino acids: CASSLGWGSDEQFF. CDR3 DNA: TGTGCCAGCAGCTTAGGTTGGGGGAGTGATGAGCAGTTCTTC.

This clonotype was seen only a few times. The chain has TRBV5-1 and TRBJ1-5; D gene ambiguous. Germline CDR1 and CDR2: SGHRS and YFSETQ. The CDR3 has 16 amino acids. V was trimmed by 1 base and J by 3 bases, leaving 14 bases between them. The CDR3 reads CASSLRRSGPNQPQHF. CDR3 DNA sequence: TGCGCCAGCAGCTTGAGGCGATCGGGCCCCAATCAGCCCCAGCATTTT.

This clonotype was recorded a few times. The chain carries TRBV5-1 and TRBJ1-6, with D uncertain. Deletions cut 2 bases from V and 6 bases from J, with 9 bases between. Per germline, CDR1 SGHRS and CDR2 YFSETQ. The CDR3 sequence is 14 residues long. DNA of the CDR3: TGCGCCAGCAGCTTCCCGGCGGTTAATTCACCCCTCCACTTT. Translating it yields CASSFPAVNSPLHF. Based on the CDR3 plus reference TRBV5-1 and TRBJ1-6, the full variable domain is KAGVTQTPRYLIKTRGQQVTLSCSPISGHRSVSWYQQTPGQGLQFLFEYFSETQRNKGNFPGRFSGRQFSNSRSEMNVSTLELGDSALYLCASSFPAVNSPLHFGNGTRLTVT.

In this sample, this clonotype turned up many times. The chain is built from TRBV10-1 and TRBJ2-5; 7 nucleotides agree with TRBD2. In germline, CDR1 is WNHNN, CDR2 SYGVQD (reference sequence). CDR3 length: 12 residues. The junction had 5 bases not matched to a gene; V was cut back by 8 bases and J by 5 bases. CDR3 nucleotides: TGCGCCAGCGGAGAACTAGCGGAGACCCAGTACTTC. This gives the protein CASGELAETQYF.